This is a list of T cell receptor beta chains from one sample in a study of blood T cells in healthy people across ages. TCRdb ran MiXCR on the 5' RACE reads and lists one entry per CDR3 protein. The table has about 400,000 distinct CDR3 sequences, 45% to 60% seen once; the top ten hold under 65%. The sample comprised blood. These receptors were collected from a man aged 55 to 70 in good health. Each CDR3 is given with its conserved first and last residue. The D gene is left open where the match is weak. Clone size is not always given. Where it is, it says once, few, many or a class for expanded clones.

D: .; V: TRBV25-1; size: .; J: TRBJ2-7; length: 15; DNA: TGTGCCAGCAAGGTCTCCGGGAGCGACACCTACGAGCAGTACTTC; CDR3: CASKVSGSDTYEQYF
D: TRBD1; V: TRBV20-1; size: .; J: TRBJ1-1; length: 14; DNA: TGCAGTGCTAGAGTCGGCAGGGGGCACACTGAAGCTTTCTTT; CDR3: CSARVGRGHTEAFF
D: .; V: TRBV4-2; size: .; J: TRBJ2-2; length: 14; DNA: TGTGCCAGCAGCCAACCAGGGGGGGTCGGGGAGCTGTTTTTT; CDR3: CASSQPGGVGELFF
D: TRBD2; V: TRBV6-2/TRBV6-3; size: few; J: TRBJ2-1; length: 21; DNA: TGTGCCAGCAGTTACCATACCGGGACTAGCATCCCCGAGAGCTCCTACAATGAGCAGTTCTTC; CDR3: CASSYHTGTSIPESSYNEQFF
D: TRBD2; V: TRBV6-1; size: few; J: TRBJ2-5; length: 14; DNA: TGTGCCAGCAGAACTAGCGGGAGGTCAGAGACCCAGTACTTC; CDR3: CASRTSGRSETQYF
D: .; V: TRBV20-1; size: few; J: TRBJ2-4; length: 16; DNA: TGCAGTGCTAGAGATCTGGGGGGTGTCGGCAAAAACATTCAGTACTTC; CDR3: CSARDLGGVGKNIQYF
D: .; V: TRBV20-1; size: .; J: TRBJ2-1; length: 12; DNA: TGCAGTGGGATCGGCTCCTACAATGAGCAGTTCTTC; CDR3: CSGIGSYNEQFF
D: TRBD1; V: TRBV4-2; size: .; J: TRBJ2-1; length: 16; DNA: TGTGCCAGCAGCCAGGAGGACAGGGGCTCCTACAATGAGCAGTTCTTC; CDR3: CASSQEDRGSYNEQFF
D: .; V: TRBV7-9; size: .; J: TRBJ1-5; length: 14; DNA: TGTGCCAGTTCGGGGGGCTATAGCAATCAGCCCCAGCATTTT; CDR3: CASSGGYSNQPQHF
D: TRBD1; V: TRBV5-1; size: many; J: TRBJ1-2; length: 13; DNA: TGCGCCAGCGGACAGGGGGCCTGGGATGGCTACACCTTC; CDR3: CASGQGAWDGYTF
D: TRBD2; V: TRBV7-6; size: once; J: TRBJ2-1; length: 18; DNA: TGTGCCAGCAGCTTAGTTGCCGGCTTGAGCGGGGCCTACAATGAGCAGTTCTTC; CDR3: CASSLVAGLSGAYNEQFF
D: .; V: TRBV7-6; size: .; J: TRBJ2-7; length: 16; DNA: TGTGCCAGCAGCCCGTGGGTAGAGAAGTTAACCTACGAGCAGTACTTC; CDR3: CASSPWVEKLTYEQYF
D: .; V: TRBV24-1; size: .; J: TRBJ2-1; length: 14; DNA: TGTGCCACCAGTCAAGTGCGGGGGCGCAATGAGCAGTTCTTC; CDR3: CATSQVRGRNEQFF
D: .; V: TRBV6-1; size: .; J: TRBJ2-1; length: 13; DNA: TGTCCAGCTCAGGGGTACACATACAATGAGCAGTTCTTC; CDR3: CPAQGYTYNEQFF
D: .; V: TRBV7-2; size: few; J: TRBJ2-7; length: 16; DNA: TGTGCCAGCAGCCCCCCATTTGGGCAGGGGCCATACGAGCAGTACTTC; CDR3: CASSPPFGQGPYEQYF
D: TRBD1; V: TRBV10-3; size: .; J: TRBJ2-7; length: 14; DNA: TGTGCCACCAGTACAGGGGGGAGCTCCTACGAGCAGTACTTC; CDR3: CATSTGGSSYEQYF
D: .; V: TRBV28; size: .; J: TRBJ2-1; length: 12; DNA: TGTGCCAGCAGTCTGGCGCTTAGGGAGCAGTTCTTC; CDR3: CASSLALREQFF
D: TRBD2; V: TRBV20-1; size: .; J: TRBJ2-4; length: 16; DNA: TGCAGTGCCCCAGGGAGACTAGCGGGCTTTAAAAACATTCAGTACTTC; CDR3: CSAPGRLAGFKNIQYF
D: .; V: TRBV20-1; size: few; J: TRBJ2-7; length: 14; DNA: TGCAGTGCGAGTTATCCCGGACGGAGCTACGAGCAGTACTTC; CDR3: CSASYPGRSYEQYF
D: .; V: TRBV29-1; size: few; J: TRBJ2-7; length: 14; DNA: TGCAGCGTTGTCCTGGACGCATCGGGGTACGAGCAGTACTTC; CDR3: CSVVLDASGYEQYF
D: TRBD1; V: TRBV29-1; size: once; J: TRBJ1-2; length: 13; DNA: TGCAGCGTTGGGACAGGGACTAACTATGGCTACACCTTC; CDR3: CSVGTGTNYGYTF
D: TRBD1; V: TRBV5-1; size: .; J: TRBJ2-5; length: 14; DNA: TGCGCCAGCAGCGTGTTGGACAGGGAAGAGACCCAGTACTTC; CDR3: CASSVLDREETQYF
D: .; V: TRBV25-1; size: few; J: TRBJ2-3; length: 17; DNA: TGTGCCAGCAGTGACCCCTTGGGGCGGGGAAACACAGATACGCAGTATTTT; CDR3: CASSDPLGRGNTDTQYF
D: TRBD2; V: TRBV6-6; size: .; J: TRBJ2-7; length: 14; DNA: TGTGCCAGCAGATTAGCGGGGGGTCCGGACCAGCAGTACTTC; CDR3: CASRLAGGPDQQYF
D: TRBD2; V: TRBV24-1; size: few; J: TRBJ2-3; length: 18; DNA: TGTGCCACCAGTGATTCCCGGGGGGTCTGGAGGGGCACAGATACGCAGTATTTT; CDR3: CATSDSRGVWRGTDTQYF
D: .; V: TRBV20-1; size: many; J: TRBJ2-7; length: 15; DNA: TGCAGTGCTAGAGATCCGACCGGGTGGCCCTACGAGCAGTACTTC; CDR3: CSARDPTGWPYEQYF
D: .; V: TRBV15; size: .; J: TRBJ1-2; length: 15; DNA: TGTGCCACCAGCAGAGATCAGAAAGCGATCTATGGCTACACCTTC; CDR3: CATSRDQKAIYGYTF
D: TRBD2; V: TRBV14; size: .; J: TRBJ2-1; length: 15; DNA: TGTGCCAGCAGAAATAGCGGGGCCTCATACAATGAGCAGTTCTTC; CDR3: CASRNSGASYNEQFF
D: .; V: TRBV20-1; size: few; J: TRBJ1-2; length: 13; DNA: TGCAGTGCCCCCGCACAGGGTAACTATGGCTACACCTTC; CDR3: CSAPAQGNYGYTF
D: .; V: TRBV14; size: once; J: TRBJ2-7; length: 14; DNA: TGTGCCAGCAGCCAAGATTTAAGGCAGGGCGAGCAGTACTTC; CDR3: CASSQDLRQGEQYF
D: .; V: TRBV6-6; size: few; J: TRBJ1-2; length: 12; DNA: TGTGCCAGCAGTTCCAGGGACTATGGCTACACCTTC; CDR3: CASSSRDYGYTF
D: TRBD2; V: TRBV20-1; size: .; J: TRBJ2-1; length: 14; DNA: TGCAGTGCTTCCCTAGCGGGGTCCTACAATGAGCAGTTCTTC; CDR3: CSASLAGSYNEQFF
D: .; V: TRBV18; size: .; J: TRBJ1-6; length: 15; DNA: TGTGCCAGCTCCCGCGACCCAGATCATAATTCACCCCTCCACTTT; CDR3: CASSRDPDHNSPLHF
D: .; V: TRBV4-3; size: few; J: TRBJ2-7; length: 19; DNA: TGCGCCAGCAGCCAAGAGGTGGAGGGGGAGGGTTGGAGTGCCTACGAGCAGTACTTC; CDR3: CASSQEVEGEGWSAYEQYF
D: .; V: TRBV5-1; size: .; J: TRBJ1-1; length: 13; DNA: TGCCCCAGCAGCGCGGGTTATAACACTGAAGCTTTCTTT; CDR3: CPSSAGYNTEAFF
D: .; V: TRBV7-8; size: .; J: TRBJ1-2; length: 15; DNA: TGCGCCAGCAGCCTCGGAGGCGGGGGCAGGGATGGCTACACCTTC; CDR3: CASSLGGGGRDGYTF
D: .; V: TRBV6-2/TRBV6-3; size: .; J: TRBJ2-2; length: 15; DNA: TGTGCCAGCAACAAGTGGGGGATGAACACCGGGGAGCTGTTTTTT; CDR3: CASNKWGMNTGELFF
D: TRBD1; V: TRBV5-1; size: few; J: TRBJ1-1; length: 15; DNA: TGCGCCAGCACCCCGGGACAGATTATGAACACTGAAGCTTTCTTT; CDR3: CASTPGQIMNTEAFF
D: .; V: TRBV7-2; size: .; J: TRBJ2-4; length: 13; DNA: TGTGCCAGCAGCGCGGACTGGCGGGGCATTCAGTACTTC; CDR3: CASSADWRGIQYF
D: .; V: TRBV7-9; size: .; J: TRBJ2-6; length: 15; DNA: TGTGCCAGCAGCTTAGCGGAGGCTGGGGCCAACGTCCTGACTTTC; CDR3: CASSLAEAGANVLTF
D: .; V: TRBV27; size: few; J: TRBJ1-2; length: 13; DNA: TGTGCCAGCAAAATCTCGGAGGGCTTTGGCTACACCTTC; CDR3: CASKISEGFGYTF
D: .; V: TRBV7-9; size: few; J: TRBJ2-3; length: 15; DNA: TGTGCCAGCAGCCCGAAGATAAGGGTTGGGGATACGCAGTATTTT; CDR3: CASSPKIRVGDTQYF
D: TRBD2; V: TRBV3-1; size: few; J: TRBJ2-1; length: 19; DNA: TGTGCCAGCAGCCGAACTACTAGCGGGGGGGCCCATAGGTGGAATGAGCAGTTCTTC; CDR3: CASSRTTSGGAHRWNEQFF
D: TRBD1; V: TRBV6-5; size: once; J: TRBJ2-3; length: 16; DNA: TGTGCCAGCAGTCCCCCACAGGGGCGCAGGGCAGATACGCAGTATTTT; CDR3: CASSPPQGRRADTQYF
D: .; V: TRBV7-9; size: .; J: TRBJ2-3; length: 12; DNA: TGTGCCAGCAGCCGGACAGATTTTACGCAGTATTTT; CDR3: CASSRTDFTQYF
D: TRBD1; V: TRBV6-5; size: .; J: TRBJ2-7; length: 15; DNA: TGTGCCAGCAGTTACTCTGGGACAGGGGGAGACGAGCAGTACTTC; CDR3: CASSYSGTGGDEQYF
D: TRBD1; V: TRBV4-2; size: few; J: TRBJ2-6; length: 19; DNA: TGTGCCAGCAGCCAAGATCGTTCAGGGGGTTACTCTGGGGCCAACGTCCTGACTTTC; CDR3: CASSQDRSGGYSGANVLTF
D: .; V: TRBV18; size: many; J: TRBJ1-2; length: 15; DNA: TGTGCCAGCTCACCGGACAGCTTAGCTAACTATGGCTACACCTTC; CDR3: CASSPDSLANYGYTF
D: TRBD2; V: TRBV4-2; size: few; J: TRBJ2-1; length: 17; DNA: TGTGCCAGCAGCCAAGATAAGAGCGGGAGGGGGGGAGATGAGCAGTTCTTC; CDR3: CASSQDKSGRGGDEQFF